A single TCR beta chain is shown here with its context. This sample was included in a study of cytomegalovirus exposure and HLA in healthy donors. The method was immunoSEQ multiplex PCR; TCRdb's version includes in-frame clones alone and lacks a portion of them. Of about 78,000 clones listed, 95% to 97% are singletons. CDR1 is MNHEY and CDR2 is SVGAGI in the germline V gene. The V end lost 4 bases, the J end lost 5 bases, and 9 bases lay between the germline ends. The length of the CDR3 is 13 residues. The TCR was taken from a man between 18 and 29 years old in good health and CMV-seropositive. The specimen was PBMCs. The J gene is TRBJ1-5, the V gene TRBV6-5, with a weak D call TRBD1 (5 bases). Here the CDR3 reads CASSSQGDQPQHF. In DNA form, the CDR3 reads TGTGCCAGCAGTTCCCAGGGCGATCAGCCCCAGCATTTT.